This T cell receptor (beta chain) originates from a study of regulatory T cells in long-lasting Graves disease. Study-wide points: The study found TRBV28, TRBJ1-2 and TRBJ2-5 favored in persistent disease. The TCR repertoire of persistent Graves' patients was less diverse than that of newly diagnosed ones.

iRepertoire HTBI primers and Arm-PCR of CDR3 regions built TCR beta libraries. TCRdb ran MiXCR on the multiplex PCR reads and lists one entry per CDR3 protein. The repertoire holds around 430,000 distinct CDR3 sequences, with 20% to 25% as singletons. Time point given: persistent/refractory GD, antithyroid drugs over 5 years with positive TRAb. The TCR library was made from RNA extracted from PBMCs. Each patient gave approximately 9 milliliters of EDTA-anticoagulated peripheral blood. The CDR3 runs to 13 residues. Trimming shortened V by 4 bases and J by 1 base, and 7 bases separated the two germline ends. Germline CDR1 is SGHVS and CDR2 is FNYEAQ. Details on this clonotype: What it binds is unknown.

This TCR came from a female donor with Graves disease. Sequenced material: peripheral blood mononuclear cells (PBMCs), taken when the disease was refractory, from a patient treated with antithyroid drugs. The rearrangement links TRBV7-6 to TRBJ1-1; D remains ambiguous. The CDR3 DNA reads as TGTGCCAGCAGCTCGGAACCGAACACTGAAGCTTTCTTT. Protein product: CASSSEPNTEAFF.